This T cell receptor (beta chain) was sequenced in a study of vaccination effects on CD4 cells after COVID-19. Following a roughly 11-day culture, CD4+ T cells were purified. Researchers swapped half the medium for IL-2 medium on both days 3 and 7. The method was immunoSEQ multiplex PCR; TCRdb's version includes in-frame clones alone and lacks a portion of them. This table holds under 40,000 clones, 65% to 70% found once. To note about this clone: Antigen specificity is unknown.

This TCR derives from a human donor who received a COVID-19 vaccine. The specimen comprised CD4+ T cells from PBMCs cultured without peptide, sampled before COVID-19 vaccination.

CDR3 sequence: CATSAEKQGERDSPLHF. The CDR3 DNA sequence: TGTGCCACCAGTGCAGAAAAACAGGGGGAAAGGGATTCACCCCTCCACTTT. The rearrangement uses TRBV24-1 and TRBJ1-6, with TRBD1 identical over 8 bases. V shed 5 bases, J shed 8 bases, and the junction held 13 bases outside the gene matches. Germline values: CDR1 KGHDR, CDR2 SFDVKD. The CDR3 is 17 amino acids.